This T cell receptor (beta chain) derives from a study of circulating CD8 cells and anti-PD-1 response in melanoma. Study-level points and caveats: Published repertoire comparisons used only baseline and M1 samples from a small cohort with few responders.

TCR libraries were prepared from around 15 ng of total RNA with the QIAseq Immune Repertoire TCR panel. A single record per CDR3 protein comes from TCRdb applying MiXCR to the reads. The profile shows fewer than 750 distinct CDR3 sequences, 9.1% of them singletons. The CDR3 is 12 amino acids. Germline values: CDR1 MDHEN, CDR2 SYDVKM. The germline V and J ends were trimmed by 3 bases and 9 bases, with 9 bases remaining between them. This clonotype was counted a few times. The antigen is not known. Live CD3+CD8+TCRalphabeta+ cells were sorted into four subsets by PD-1 and/or TIGIT. The clonotype originates from a human donor with melanoma. The material was CD8+ T cells from PBMCs, obtained at baseline or after one month of anti-PD-1 therapy (not recorded which). The rearrangement joins TRBV28 to TRBJ2-1, with D possibly TRBD2 on 5 matching bases. The chain's CDR3 is CASSLPGSEQFF. Here the CDR3 DNA reads TGTGCCAGCAGTTTGCCGGGATCTGAGCAGTTCTTC.